The clone carrying this T cell receptor (beta chain) was recorded many times. Its antigen remains unidentified. CDR1 is MNHEY, CDR2 SVGEGT, per germline. V shed 8 bases and J shed 7 bases, with 27 bases lying between them. The CDR3 consists of 16 residues. 5'RACE employing 10-nucleotide random UMIs yielded the cDNA. Each CDR3 protein is one row after TCRdb ran MiXCR on the 5' RACE reads. The table shows more than 15,000 distinct CDR3 sequences, with about 3.6% occurring only once. The data belong to a study of neurological immune-mediated disorders. Study-wide points: Private repertoires in all groups were suggested, as expanded clones shared no CDR3 amino acid sequences across subjects.

The healthy controls volunteered at a blood bank in Maryland, USA. 900,000 to 1,000,000 sorted CD4+ or CD8+ T cells made each library. This clonotype was obtained from a middle-aged woman in good health. The chain recombines TRBV6-2 or TRBV6-3 with TRBJ2-7; TRBD2 might be the D (6 bases). The sample comprised CD8+ T cells from blood. The CDR3 loop reads CASGLGSSGATLEQYF. The CDR3 bases are TGTGCCAGCGGGCTGGGGTCTTCGGGAGCCACCCTGGAGCAGTACTTC.